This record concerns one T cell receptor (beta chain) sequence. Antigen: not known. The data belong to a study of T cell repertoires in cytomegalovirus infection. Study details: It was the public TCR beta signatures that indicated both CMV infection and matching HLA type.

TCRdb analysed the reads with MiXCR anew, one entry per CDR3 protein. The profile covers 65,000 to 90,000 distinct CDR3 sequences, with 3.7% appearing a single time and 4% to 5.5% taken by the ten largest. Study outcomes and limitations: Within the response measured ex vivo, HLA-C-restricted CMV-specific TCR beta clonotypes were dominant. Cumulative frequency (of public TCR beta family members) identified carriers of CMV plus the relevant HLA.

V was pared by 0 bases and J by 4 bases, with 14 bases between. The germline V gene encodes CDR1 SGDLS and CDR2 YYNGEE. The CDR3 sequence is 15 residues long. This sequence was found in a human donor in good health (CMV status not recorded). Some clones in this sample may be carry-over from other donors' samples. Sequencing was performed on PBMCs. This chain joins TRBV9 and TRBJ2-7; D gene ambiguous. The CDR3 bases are TGTGCCAGCAGCGTAGGCCCCCCTGACATTTACGAGCAGTACTTC. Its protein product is CASSVGPPDIYEQYF.